The T cell receptor beta chain under discussion was sequenced for a study of cytomegalovirus exposure and HLA in healthy donors. CDR1 KGHSH and CDR2 LQKENI come from the germline V gene. Trimming took off 3 bases at V and 7 bases at J, with 13 bases between the two ends. CDR3 length: 13 amino acids. Primers for the PCR totalled 60 Vbeta and 13 Jbeta. Sequencing was performed with immunoSEQ multiplex PCR; in TCRdb, only in-frame clones are kept and a portion is missing. This table holds about 280,000 clones, approximately 90% found once. The gene calls are TRBV18 and TRBJ2-7; D may be TRBD2 (6 bases). The TCR originated in a woman aged 18-30 years in good health and CMV-seronegative. The sample consisted of PBMCs. The CDR3 region is CASSPRGLAEQYF. The CDR3 DNA follows: TGTGCCAGCTCACCTCGGGGGTTAGCAGAGCAGTACTTC. Together with reference TRBV18 and TRBJ2-7, the CDR3 gives the full variable domain: NAGVMQNPRHLVRRRGQEARLRCSPMKGHSHVYWYRQLPEEGLKFMVYLQKENIIDESGMPKERFSAEFPKEGPSILRIQQVVRGDSAAYFCASSPRGLAEQYFGPGTRLTVT.